These T cell receptor beta chains were read from a single sample in a study of cytomegalovirus exposure and HLA in healthy donors. The assay was immunoSEQ multiplex PCR, and TCRdb's table has in-frame clones only and misses some. The sample has about 160,000 clones; over 70% are singletons. What was sequenced was PBMCs. The receptor set was obtained from a man aged 50 to 60 in good health and CMV-seropositive. Both conserved end residues are trimmed from each CDR3. Fields, in order: J gene, V gene, CDR3 protein.

TRBJ2-7 TRBV12-2 ASRPRASGDSYEQY
TRBJ2-1 TRBV23-1 ASICRRYNEQF
TRBJ1-4 TRBV6-5 ASSYGAARSEKLF
TRBJ1-5 TRBV7-2 ASSYLGQGRDQPQH
TRBJ1-5 TRBV6-6 ASSDLFANQPQH
TRBJ2-6 TRBV5-4 ASSLGGRSGANVLT
TRBJ1-2 TRBV28 ASRPSTGGGYT
TRBJ2-7 TRBV11-2 ASSRPDRLYEQY
TRBJ1-4 TRBV30 ACSDRGLGEKLF
TRBJ2-7 TRBV6-5 ASSPTSGSSYEQY
TRBJ2-3 TRBV5-4 ASGDRGTDTQY
TRBJ1-2 TRBV9 ASSVADGGGHLAYGYT
TRBJ2-7 TRBV10-3 AISESTSGEQY
TRBJ1-2 TRBV19 ASTDGGQGVGYT
TRBJ2-7 TRBV19 ASREREFGPYEQY
TRBJ1-2 TRBV5-4 ASSPGGAYNYGYT
TRBJ2-1 TRBV29-1 STQGDRGYNEQF
TRBJ1-2 TRBV28 ASTERSNYGYT
TRBJ1-4 TRBV4-1 ASSPTKGATNEKLF
TRBJ2-3 TRBV5-1 ASSLSGAETDTQY
TRBJ1-1 TRBV5-5 ASSGGTLNTEAF
TRBJ1-1 TRBV9 ASSPEGGNRGKAF
TRBJ1-1 TRBV9 ASSPHRSNTEAF
TRBJ1-4 TRBV5-4 ASSFGIPNEKLF
TRBJ1-3 TRBV2 ASSDSGTVPFRNTIY
TRBJ2-7 TRBV7-9 ASSLSGFGYEQY
TRBJ2-1 TRBV5-1 ASNDLAGGTYNEQF
TRBJ1-5 TRBV6-5 ASSPRSSNQPQH
. TRBV5-5 ASSLGGGSYEQY
TRBJ2-1 TRBV5-1 ASSGGGGQF
TRBJ2-3 TRBV11-2 ASSAVKTSTDTQY
TRBJ2-2 TRBV30 AWSVPPGGRNTGELF
TRBJ2-7 TRBV29-1 SYGTGTHEQY
TRBJ1-2 TRBV6-1 ASSETWTGFGYT
TRBJ1-1 TRBV30 AWSVKGQGKAF
TRBJ1-2 TRBV28 ASSLRGSYGYT